The 27 T cell receptor beta chains reported below all come from one sample, sequenced in a study of response to subunit inactivated influenza vaccine. TCRdb analysed the RT-PCR reads with MiXCR anew, one entry per CDR3 protein. The table lists around 470,000 distinct CDR3 sequences, approximately 7.2% of them singletons. The starting material was PBMCs from blood, obtained 23 months after vaccination. These receptors all stem from a man between 45 and 75 years old who received an inactivated influenza vaccine.

CDR3 amino acids: CASSYSVPGRAFF. For the CDR3, the DNA is TGTGCCAGCAGTTACTCGGTACCCGGGAGAGCTTTCTTT. This sequence joins TRBV6-2 or TRBV6-3 and TRBJ1-1; D is unclear. In germline, CDR1 is MNHEY, CDR2 SVGEGT. The CDR3 totals 13 residues. V dropped 0 bases and J dropped 10 bases, with 12 bases sitting between them.

V gene TRBV4-1 combines with J gene TRBJ1-1; a weak D match, TRBD1 (6 bases). Germline-derived CDR1 and CDR2 are MGHRA and YSYEKL. Trimming stripped 4 bases from V and 6 bases from J, with 18 bases between. The CDR3 contains 15 residues. The CDR3: CASSPVGGTAAEAFF. For the CDR3, the DNA is TGCGCCAGCAGCCCTGTTGGGGGCACCGCGGCTGAAGCTTTCTTT.

This clonotype was detected many times. The chain recombines TRBV7-8 with TRBJ1-4; D may be TRBD1 (5 bases). Germline lookup yields CDR1 SGHVS and CDR2 FQNEAQ. The ends were cut back, 5 bases at V and 3 bases at J, with 13 bases in the middle. CDR3 length equals 15 residues. CDR3 sequence: CASSRGDLANEKLFF. The CDR3 nucleotides read TGTGCCAGCAGCCGGGGGGACCTGGCTAATGAAAAACTGTTTTTT.

This clonotype was seen many times. The rearrangement links TRBV12-3 or TRBV12-4 to TRBJ2-7; the D is unclear. The CDR3 totals 13 residues. Trimming removed 5 bases from V and 1 base from J, with 9 bases in between. The CDR3 here is CASSLKSSYEQYF. CDR3 nucleotide sequence: TGTGCCAGCAGTCTTAAGAGTTCCTACGAGCAGTACTTC.

This clonotype turned up a few times. The chain carries TRBV6-5 and TRBJ2-3; TRBD2 is a possible D gene (6 bases). V lost 2 bases and J 8 bases, leaving 17 bases between the germline ends. CDR1 and CDR2 (germline): MNHEY, SVGAGI. There are 15 residues in the CDR3. CDR3 residues: CASSYQGTAGGTQYF. CDR3 nucleotides: TGTGCCAGCAGTTACCAAGGGACTGCCGGGGGTACGCAGTATTTT.

This clonotype was recorded a few times. This sequence joins TRBV7-2 and TRBJ2-7; 12 bases are shared with TRBD2. There are 15 residues in the CDR3. V trimming: 5 bases; J trimming: 3 bases; junction bases outside the gene matches: 5. Germline CDR1 SGHTA, CDR2 FQGNSA. CDR3 DNA: TGTGCCAGCAGCCCCCGACTAGCGGGGGACTACGAGCAGTACTTC. This encodes CASSPRLAGDYEQYF. The variable domain in full, completed from reference TRBV7-2 and TRBJ2-7, reads GAGVSQSPSNKVTEKGKDVELRCDPISGHTALYWYRQSLGQGLEFLIYFQGNSAPDKSGLPSDRFSAERTGGSVSTLTIQRTQQEDSAVYLCASSPRLAGDYEQYFGPGTRLTVT.

The chain employs TRBV12-3 or TRBV12-4 and TRBJ2-1; D remains unclear. The CDR3 extends over 14 amino acids. Trimming shortened V by 4 bases and J by 2 bases, and 9 bases separated the two germline ends. The CDR3 coding sequence is TGTGCCAGCAGTTGGACGAGCCCCTACAATGAGCAGTTCTTC. This encodes CASSWTSPYNEQFF.

Many counts were recorded for this clonotype. The chain links TRBV25-1 to TRBJ2-7; D possibly corresponds to TRBD1 (5 bases). Germline CDR1 is MGHDK and CDR2 is SYGVNS. V was clipped by 6 bases and J by 1 base, with 10 bases between them. The CDR3 loop spans 13 amino acids. CDR3 sequence: CASRAAGSYEQYF. DNA of the CDR3: TGTGCCAGCAGGGCGGCAGGGTCCTACGAGCAGTACTTC.

Only one count was recorded for this clonotype. This rearrangement joins TRBV12-3 or TRBV12-4 to TRBJ2-2; a weak D match, TRBD2 (5 bases). Trimming took off 6 bases at V and 3 bases at J, with 14 bases between the two ends. The CDR3 extends over 15 amino acids. The CDR3 bases are TGTGCCAGCAGCTATGGGTGGCGGGACACCGGGGAGCTGTTTTTT. Translating gives CASSYGWRDTGELFF.

This clonotype occurred a few times. V gene TRBV6-1 combines with J gene TRBJ2-7, with D possibly matching TRBD2 (6 bases). Germline assignment: CDR1 MNHNS and CDR2 SASEGT. V was pared by 6 bases and J by 6 bases, with 21 bases between. The CDR3 has 15 residues. CDR3 sequence reads: CASSRTGGPKGEQYF. CDR3 DNA sequence: TGTGCCAGCAGCCGAACAGGAGGGCCTAAGGGCGAGCAGTACTTC.

The chain combines TRBV18 with TRBJ1-1; tentatively, D is TRBD1 (6 bases). Germline CDR1 reads KGHSH; CDR2 reads LQKENI. The V gene lost 9 bases and the J gene lost 1 base, with 12 bases spanning the gap. CDR3 length equals 13 residues. The CDR3 region has the DNA TGTGCCAGTACCGGACAGCCGAACACTGAAGCTTTCTTT. This translates into CASTGQPNTEAFF.

This clonotype came up many times. The chain has TRBV5-5 and TRBJ2-2; possible D gene TRBD2, 5 bases. Germline assignment: CDR1 SGHKS and CDR2 YYEKEE (reference sequence). The ends were cut back, 4 bases at V and 5 bases at J, with 18 bases in the middle. The CDR3 covers 16 residues. CDR3 nucleotide sequence: TGTGCCAGCAGCGCCTCCGGGAACCTCAGGACCGGGGAGCTGTTTTTT. It is translated as CASSASGNLRTGELFF.

This clonotype was counted ten times or more. This chain uses TRBV7-2 with TRBJ2-6; D gene uncertain. Germline CDR1 and CDR2: SGHTA and FQGNSA. Trimming shortened V by 4 bases and J by 2 bases, and 0 bases separated the two germline ends. CDR3 length: 12 amino acids. CDR3 region: CASSSGANVLTF. In nucleotides, the CDR3 is TGTGCCAGCAGCTCTGGGGCCAACGTCCTGACTTTC.

This clonotype was seen only a few times. The chain couples TRBV20-1 to TRBJ2-3; TRBD2 matches at 10 bases. Germline values: CDR1 DFQATT, CDR2 SNEGSKA (reference sequence). The V segment lost 0 bases and the J segment 6 bases; nucleotides outside the gene matches: 6. The CDR3 sequence is 15 residues long. As DNA, the CDR3 is TGCAGTGCTAGAGAGGCTAGCGGGAGTGGGGATACGCAGTATTTT. This gives the protein CSAREASGSGDTQYF.

The V call is TRBV6-2 or TRBV6-3, the J call TRBJ2-3, with D maybe TRBD1 (5 bases). Deletions cut 5 bases from V and 9 bases from J, with 12 bases between. The CDR3 extends over 12 amino acids. Germline lookup yields CDR1 MNHEY and CDR2 SVGEGT. The DNA for the CDR3 is TGTGCCAGCAGTACACCGAAGGGGACGCAGTATTTT. Encoded protein: CASSTPKGTQYF.

The chain links TRBV20-1 to TRBJ2-1, with 9 bases aligning to TRBD2. Trimming cost V 1 base and J 2 bases; bases outside gene matches: 3. The germline gives CDR1 DFQATT, CDR2 SNEGSKA (reference sequence). This CDR3 spans 15 amino acids. The DNA of the CDR3 is TGCAGTGCTAGAGGGATAGCGGGGGCCTACAATGAGCAGTTCTTC. This translates into CSARGIAGAYNEQFF.

This rearrangement joins TRBV12-3 or TRBV12-4 to TRBJ2-1; D may be TRBD1 (5 bases). Trimming left V 8 bases short and J 2 bases short, with 13 bases between. CDR3 size: 14 residues. The CDR3 region has the DNA TGTGCCAGCTGCTCAGGGCTCGCCTACAATGAGCAGTTCTTC. Translated, it gives CASCSGLAYNEQFF.

The chain recombines TRBV20-1 with TRBJ2-3; a possible D gene is TRBD1 (6 bases). The CDR3 is 14 residues long. The V gene lost 6 bases and the J gene lost 4 bases, with 17 bases spanning the gap. Germline V gene data show CDR1 as DFQATT and CDR2 as SNEGSKA (reference sequence). The CDR3 reads CSAIYRVPSDTQYF. The CDR3 DNA sequence: TGCAGTGCCATATACAGGGTTCCGTCAGATACGCAGTATTTT.

This clonotype came up many times. CDR3 DNA sequence: TGTGCCAGCAGCCAAGGGACCGCCCGATACACCTTC. Its translation is CASSQGTARYTF. This chain links TRBV3-1 with TRBJ1-2; D not certain. The germline V gene encodes CDR1 LGHDT and CDR2 YNNKEL (reference sequence). The CDR3 totals 12 residues. The V and J ends lost 1 base and 11 bases respectively, with 11 bases between them.

This clonotype was seen only a few times. J is TRBJ2-2 and V is TRBV4-3; 10 nucleotides line up with TRBD1. The trim removed 0 bases at V and 5 bases at J, leaving 6 bases unmatched. CDR1 and CDR2 from the germline V gene are LGHNA and YSLEER. The CDR3 has 17 amino acids. The CDR3 DNA is TGCGCCAGCAGCCAAGAGTTTGGGACAGGGGTAACCGGGGAGCTGTTTTTT. Residues: CASSQEFGTGVTGELFF.

This clonotype was detected only a few times. The chain is built from TRBV30 and TRBJ2-1; TRBD2 agrees at 9 bases. The CDR3 extends over 14 amino acids. J gave up 12 bases and V 1 base, and 10 bases lay outside the gene matches. Germline lookup yields CDR1 GTSNPN and CDR2 SVGIG (reference sequence). CDR3 loop: CAWSEKGLAQRQFF. For the CDR3, the DNA is TGTGCCTGGAGTGAGAAGGGACTAGCTCAACGGCAGTTCTTC.

The chain has TRBV28 and TRBJ2-7; TRBD1 agrees at 7 bases. Germline V gene lookup returns CDR1 MDHEN and CDR2 SYDVKM. This CDR3 spans 15 amino acids. Trimming cost V 6 bases and J 0 bases; bases outside gene matches: 8. The CDR3 protein is CASRHNRDSSYEQYF. In DNA, the CDR3 is TGTGCCAGCAGGCATAATCGGGACAGCTCCTACGAGCAGTACTTC.

This clonotype was found many times. The chain recombines TRBV5-1 with TRBJ1-2; D unclear. Trimming left V 0 bases short and J 4 bases short, with 7 bases between. In germline, CDR1 is SGHRS, CDR2 YFSETQ. CDR3 length equals 13 residues. The CDR3 DNA reads TGCGCCAGCAGCTTGGACAGTTCCTATGGCTACACCTTC. This gives the protein CASSLDSSYGYTF.

This clonotype was found a few times. This rearrangement joins TRBV18 to TRBJ1-6; the match to TRBD1 covers 10 bases. Germline lookup yields CDR1 KGHSH and CDR2 LQKENI. The CDR3 spans 14 residues. V was pared by 3 bases and J by 8 bases, with 1 base of the junction left unmatched. The CDR3 spells CASSPGQGDSPLHF. In nucleotides, the CDR3 is TGTGCCAGCTCACCCGGACAGGGGGATTCACCCCTCCACTTT.

The CDR3 region is CSARNRDKYEQYF. As DNA, the CDR3 is TGCAGTGCTCGGAACCGGGACAAATACGAGCAGTACTTC. The chain couples TRBV20-1 to TRBJ2-7; maybe TRBD1 (6 bases). The germline gives CDR1 DFQATT, CDR2 SNEGSKA (reference sequence). V was cut by 5 bases and J by 4 bases, with 15 bases left in between. The CDR3 covers 13 residues.

On this clonotype itself: A junction end diverges from the germline sequence, so it may reflect a read error. The chain links TRBV7-9 to TRBJ2-2, with D possibly being TRBD2 (5 bases). The CDR3 has 15 residues. CDR1 is SEHNR, CDR2 FQNEAQ, per germline (reference sequence). DNA for the CDR3: TGTGCCAGTCAACACCTTGAATGGGTGGCCGGGAAGCTGTTTTTT. This encodes CASQHLEWVAGKLFF.

The sample holds a few counts of this clonotype. The V call is TRBV4-2, the J call TRBJ2-3; D is unresolved. Deletions cut 2 bases from V and 4 bases from J, with 10 bases between. This CDR3 is built from 14 residues. Germline CDR1 reads LGHNA; CDR2 reads YNFKEQ. CDR3 nucleotides: TGTGCCAGCAGCCAACCCTCCTACGCAGATACGCAGTATTTT. Residues: CASSQPSYADTQYF.